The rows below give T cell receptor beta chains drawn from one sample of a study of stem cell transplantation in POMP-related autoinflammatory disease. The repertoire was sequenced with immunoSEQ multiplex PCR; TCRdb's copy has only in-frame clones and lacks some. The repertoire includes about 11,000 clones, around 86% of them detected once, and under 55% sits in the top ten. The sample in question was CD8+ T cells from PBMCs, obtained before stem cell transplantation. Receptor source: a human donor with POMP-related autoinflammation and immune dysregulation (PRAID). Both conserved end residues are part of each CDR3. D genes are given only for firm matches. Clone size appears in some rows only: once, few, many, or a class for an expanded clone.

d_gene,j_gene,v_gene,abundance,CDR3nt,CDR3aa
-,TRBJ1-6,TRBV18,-,TGTGCCAGCTCACCAGGAGGGAAGTTAAGCTCCTATAATTCACCCCTCCACTTT,CASSPGGKLSSYNSPLHF
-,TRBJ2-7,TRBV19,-,TGTGCCAGTAGTATAGTTGGGTCCCCCGGGAACGAGCAGTACTTC,CASSIVGSPGNEQYF
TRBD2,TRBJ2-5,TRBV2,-,TGTGCCAGCATCGGGTCTTGGACTAGGCAGTTTCGGAGCCAAGAGACCCAGTACTTC,CASIGSWTRQFRSQETQYF
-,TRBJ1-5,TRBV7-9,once,TGTGCCAGCAGCTTAAGAGTCTACAATCAGCCCCAGCATTTT,CASSLRVYNQPQHF
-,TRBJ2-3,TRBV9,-,TGTGCCAGCAGCGTAGGGGCGGGGAGCACAGATACGCAGTATTTT,CASSVGAGSTDTQYF
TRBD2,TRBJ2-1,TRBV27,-,TGTGCCAGCAGTTTAGGACTAGCGGGTGAGCAGTTCTTC,CASSLGLAGEQFF
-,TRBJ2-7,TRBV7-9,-,TGTGCCAGCAGCTTAGTCGGACAGTCCTACGAGCAGTACTTC,CASSLVGQSYEQYF
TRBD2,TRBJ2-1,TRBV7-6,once,TGTGCCAGCAGCTTAAGGAAAAAGATACTAGCGGGACCCTACAATGAGCAGTTCTTC,CASSLRKKILAGPYNEQFF
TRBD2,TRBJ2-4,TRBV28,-,TGTGCCAGCAGTTTTCTAACTAGCGGGAGGGCGGCCAAAAACATTCAGTACTTC,CASSFLTSGRAAKNIQYF
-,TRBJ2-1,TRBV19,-,TGTGCCAGTAGTCTCGGCAGCAATGAGCAGTTCTTC,CASSLGSNEQFF
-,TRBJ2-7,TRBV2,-,TGTGCCAGCAGTGAAGCGCTTAGGGTATCCTACGAGCAGTACTTC,CASSEALRVSYEQYF
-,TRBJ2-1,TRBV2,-,TGTGCCAGCAGCTACATTTCCCGAAATGAGCAGTTCTTC,CASSYISRNEQFF
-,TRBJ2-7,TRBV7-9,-,TGTGCCAGCAGCTTGAGGGTTATCTCCTACGAGCAGTACTTC,CASSLRVISYEQYF
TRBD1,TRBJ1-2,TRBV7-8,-,TGTGCCAGCAGCAGGACAGGGACGAACTATGGCTACACCTTC,CASSRTGTNYGYTF
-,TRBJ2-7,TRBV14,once,TGTGCCAGCAGCCAGGCCTTGGAGTCCCCCTACGAGCAGTACTTC,CASSQALESPYEQYF
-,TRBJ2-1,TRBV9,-,TGTGCCAGCAGTACTCCTAGCGAGCGGTTGAAGAATGAGCAGTTCTTC,CASSTPSERLKNEQFF
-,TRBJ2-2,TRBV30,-,TGTGCCTGGAGTCTTGTGGGTCAAGGGGTTAACACCGGGGAGCTGTTTTTT,CAWSLVGQGVNTGELFF
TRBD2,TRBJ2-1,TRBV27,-,TGTGCCAGCAGTTTAGGGACTAGCGGTTACAATGAGCAGTTCTTC,CASSLGTSGYNEQFF
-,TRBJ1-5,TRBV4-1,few,TGTGCCAGCAGCCCTGGCAGGGGTGGTCAGCCCCAGCATTTT,CASSPGRGGQPQHF
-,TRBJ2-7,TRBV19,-,TGTGCCAGTACCCTGGGGGTCAGCGCGACCTACGAGCAGTACTTC,CASTLGVSATYEQYF
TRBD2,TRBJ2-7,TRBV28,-,TGTGCCAGCACTCCGGTACTAGCGGACGAGCAGTACTTC,CASTPVLADEQYF
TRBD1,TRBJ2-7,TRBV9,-,TGTGCCAGCAGCCTAGGGACAGGTGGCGAGCAGTACTTC,CASSLGTGGEQYF
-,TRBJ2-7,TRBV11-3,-,TGTGCCAGCAGCTTAGCGAGGGGGATCGAGCAGTACTTC,CASSLARGIEQYF
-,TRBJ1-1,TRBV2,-,TGTGCCAGCAGTGAGGGCGGGGGGGTCACTGAAGCTTTCTTT,CASSEGGGVTEAFF
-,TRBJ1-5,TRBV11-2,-,TGTGCCAGCAGCTTCGATAGCAATCAGCCCCAGCATTTT,CASSFDSNQPQHF
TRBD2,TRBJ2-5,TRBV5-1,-,TGCGCCAGCAGCTTGGGGCTAGCGGACTTCCAAGAGACCCAGTACTTC,CASSLGLADFQETQYF
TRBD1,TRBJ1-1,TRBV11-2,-,TGTGCCAGCAGCATGGGACAGGGTGGACTCGGAGCTTTCTTT,CASSMGQGGLGAFF
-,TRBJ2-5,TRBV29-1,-,TGCAGCGTTGGGGGGGCAGTTGGACAAGAGACCCAGTACTTC,CSVGGAVGQETQYF
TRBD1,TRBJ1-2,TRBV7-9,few,TGTGCCAGCAGCTCTCGGACAGGGGAGATCTCTGGCTACACCTTC,CASSSRTGEISGYTF
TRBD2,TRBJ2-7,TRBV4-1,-,TGCGCCAGCAGCCAAGAGGGGGGACTAGCCACTCTTCTCGCCTACGAGCAGTACTTC,CASSQEGGLATLLAYEQYF
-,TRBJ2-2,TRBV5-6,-,TGTGCCAGCAGCTCACGTGGCGGGGAGCTGTTTTTT,CASSSRGGELFF
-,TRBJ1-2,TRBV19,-,TGTGCCAGTTCTGGGTTCGGTAATCTCGACCTTTATGGCTACACCTTC,CASSGFGNLDLYGYTF
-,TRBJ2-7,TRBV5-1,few,TGCGCCAGCAGCTTGGAGTTGGAATACGAGCAGTACTTC,CASSLELEYEQYF
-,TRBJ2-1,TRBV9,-,TGTGCCAGCAGCGCTCAGGGAAACCCCTACAATGAGCAGTTCTTC,CASSAQGNPYNEQFF
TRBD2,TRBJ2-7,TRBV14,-,TGTGCCAGCAGCCCCCGAGCGGGAAGGAAGTGGGAGCAGTACTTC,CASSPRAGRKWEQYF
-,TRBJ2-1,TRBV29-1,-,TGCAGCGTTGAGGGCGACAGTCTTTGGTTCTACAATGAGCAGTTCTTC,CSVEGDSLWFYNEQFF
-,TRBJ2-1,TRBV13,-,TGTGCCAGCAGCTTAGAGGGGTCCTACAATGAGCAGTTCTTC,CASSLEGSYNEQFF
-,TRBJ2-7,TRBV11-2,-,TGTGCCAGCAGCTTATCGGGCGGCGCATCCTACGAGCAGTACTTC,CASSLSGGASYEQYF
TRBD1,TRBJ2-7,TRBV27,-,TGTGCCAGCAGTCCGACAGGGGGGGTCTACGAGCAGTACTTC,CASSPTGGVYEQYF
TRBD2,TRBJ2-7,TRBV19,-,TGTGCCAGTACCCAGGGACTAGCGAGTAGCTACGAGCAGTACTTC,CASTQGLASSYEQYF
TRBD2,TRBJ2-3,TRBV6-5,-,TGTGCCAGCAGTTACTCGGCGGGAGATGCAGATACGCAGTATTTT,CASSYSAGDADTQYF
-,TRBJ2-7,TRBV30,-,TGTGCCTGGACCTACTCTGGCTCCTACGAGCAGTACTTC,CAWTYSGSYEQYF
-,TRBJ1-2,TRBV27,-,TGTGCCAGCAGCATAACAGGGTCGGGTAACTATGGCTACACCTTC,CASSITGSGNYGYTF